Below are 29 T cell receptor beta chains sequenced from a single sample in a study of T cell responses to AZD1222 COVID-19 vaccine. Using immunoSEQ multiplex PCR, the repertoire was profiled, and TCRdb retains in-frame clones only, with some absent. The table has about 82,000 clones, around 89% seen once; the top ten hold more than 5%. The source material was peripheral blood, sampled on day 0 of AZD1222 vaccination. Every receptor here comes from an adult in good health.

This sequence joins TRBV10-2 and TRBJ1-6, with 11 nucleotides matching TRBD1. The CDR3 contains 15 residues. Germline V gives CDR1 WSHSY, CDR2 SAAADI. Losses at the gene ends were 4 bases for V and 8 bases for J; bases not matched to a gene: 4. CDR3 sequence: CASSARDRGDSPLHF. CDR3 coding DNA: TGCGCCAGCAGTGCCCGGGACAGGGGGGATTCACCCCTCCACTTT.

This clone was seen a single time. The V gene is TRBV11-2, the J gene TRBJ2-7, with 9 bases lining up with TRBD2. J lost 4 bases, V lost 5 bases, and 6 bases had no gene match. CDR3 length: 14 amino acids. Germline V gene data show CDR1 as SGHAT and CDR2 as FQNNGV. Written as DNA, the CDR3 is TGTGCCAGCAGCGTGGGACTAGCCAAATACGAGCAGTACTTC. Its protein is CASSVGLAKYEQYF.

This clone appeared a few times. CDR3 protein: CATSRDGGQGSSEQYF. DNA for the CDR3: TGTGCCACCAGCAGAGATGGGGGACAGGGTTCGTCCGAGCAGTACTTC. The chain couples TRBV15 to TRBJ2-7; 9 positions match TRBD1. The trim removed 0 bases at V and 6 bases at J, leaving 9 bases unmatched. The germline CDR1 and CDR2 sequences are LNHNV and YYDKDF (reference sequence). This CDR3 region has 16 residues. The entire variable domain, with the rest obtained from reference TRBV15 and TRBJ2-7, is as follows: DAMVIQNPRYQVTQFGKPVTLSCSQTLNHNVMYWYQQKSSQAPKLLFHYYDKDFNNEADTPDNFQSRRPNTSFCFLDIRSPGLGDTAMYLCATSRDGGQGSSEQYFGPGTRLTVT.

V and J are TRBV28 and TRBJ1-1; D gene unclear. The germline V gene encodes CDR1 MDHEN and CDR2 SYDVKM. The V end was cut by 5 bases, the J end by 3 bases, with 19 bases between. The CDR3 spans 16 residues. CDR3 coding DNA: TGTGCCAGCAGTCTATTTAACAGAGACCTATACACTGAAGCTTTCTTT. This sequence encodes CASSLFNRDLYTEAFF.

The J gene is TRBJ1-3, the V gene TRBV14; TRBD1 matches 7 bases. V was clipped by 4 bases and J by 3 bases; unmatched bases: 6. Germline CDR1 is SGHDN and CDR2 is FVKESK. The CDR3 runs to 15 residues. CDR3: CASSPPTGFGNTIYF. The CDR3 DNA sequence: TGTGCCAGCAGCCCCCCGACAGGGTTTGGAAACACCATATATTTT.

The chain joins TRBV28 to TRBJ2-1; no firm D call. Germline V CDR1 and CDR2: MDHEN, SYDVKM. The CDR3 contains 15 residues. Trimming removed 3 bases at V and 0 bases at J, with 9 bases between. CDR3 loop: CASSFRFSSYNEQFF. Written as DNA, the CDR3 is TGTGCCAGCAGTTTTCGCTTCAGCTCCTACAATGAGCAGTTCTTC.

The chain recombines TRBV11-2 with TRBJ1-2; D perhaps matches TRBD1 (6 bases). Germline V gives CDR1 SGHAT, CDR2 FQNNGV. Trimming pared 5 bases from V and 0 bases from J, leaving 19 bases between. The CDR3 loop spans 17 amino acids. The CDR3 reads CASSQAGQPLTNYGYTF. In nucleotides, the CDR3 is TGTGCCAGCAGCCAAGCCGGACAGCCACTTACTAACTATGGCTACACCTTC.

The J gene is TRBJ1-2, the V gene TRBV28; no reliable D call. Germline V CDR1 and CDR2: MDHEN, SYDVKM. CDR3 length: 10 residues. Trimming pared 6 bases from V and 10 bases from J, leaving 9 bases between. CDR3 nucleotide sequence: TGTGCCAGCAGCAATCTCGACTACACCTTC. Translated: CASSNLDYTF.

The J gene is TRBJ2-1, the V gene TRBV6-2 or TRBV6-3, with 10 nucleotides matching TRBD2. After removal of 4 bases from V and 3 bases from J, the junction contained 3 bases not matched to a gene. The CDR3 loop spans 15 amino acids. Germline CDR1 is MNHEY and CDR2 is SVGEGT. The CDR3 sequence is CASSLGLAYYNEQFF. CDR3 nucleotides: TGTGCCAGCAGTTTGGGACTAGCGTACTACAATGAGCAGTTCTTC.

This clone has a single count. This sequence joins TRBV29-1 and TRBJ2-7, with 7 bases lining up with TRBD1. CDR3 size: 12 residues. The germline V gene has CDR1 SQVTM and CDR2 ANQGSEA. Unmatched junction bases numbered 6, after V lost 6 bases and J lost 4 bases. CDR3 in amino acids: CSVETGKYEQYF. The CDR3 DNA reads TGCAGCGTAGAGACAGGGAAGTACGAGCAGTACTTC.

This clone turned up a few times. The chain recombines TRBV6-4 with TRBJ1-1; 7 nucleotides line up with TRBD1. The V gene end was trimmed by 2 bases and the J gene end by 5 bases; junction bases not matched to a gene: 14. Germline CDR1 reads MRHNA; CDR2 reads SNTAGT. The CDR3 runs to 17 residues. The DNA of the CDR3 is TGTGCCAGCAGTGACACTGGCACCACGACAGGGCGGACTGAAGCTTTCTTT. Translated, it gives CASSDTGTTTGRTEAFF.

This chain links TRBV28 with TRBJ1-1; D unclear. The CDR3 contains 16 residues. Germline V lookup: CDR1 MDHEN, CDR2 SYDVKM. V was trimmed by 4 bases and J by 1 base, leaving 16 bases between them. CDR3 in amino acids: CASSSGLQRRNTEAFF. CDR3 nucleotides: TGTGCCAGCAGTTCCGGCCTGCAAAGGAGGAACACTGAAGCTTTCTTT.

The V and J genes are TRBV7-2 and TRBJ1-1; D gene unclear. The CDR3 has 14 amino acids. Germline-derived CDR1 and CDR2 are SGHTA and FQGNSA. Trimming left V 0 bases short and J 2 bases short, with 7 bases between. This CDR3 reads CASSLAGINTEAFF. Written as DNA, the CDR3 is TGTGCCAGCAGCTTAGCAGGAATAAACACTGAAGCTTTCTTT.

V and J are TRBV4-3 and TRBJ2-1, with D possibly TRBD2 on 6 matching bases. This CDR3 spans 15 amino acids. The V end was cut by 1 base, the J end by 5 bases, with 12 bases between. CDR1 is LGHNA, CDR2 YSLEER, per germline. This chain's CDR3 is CASSQVQGGNNEQFF. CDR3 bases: TGCGCCAGCAGCCAAGTTCAGGGCGGGAACAATGAGCAGTTCTTC.

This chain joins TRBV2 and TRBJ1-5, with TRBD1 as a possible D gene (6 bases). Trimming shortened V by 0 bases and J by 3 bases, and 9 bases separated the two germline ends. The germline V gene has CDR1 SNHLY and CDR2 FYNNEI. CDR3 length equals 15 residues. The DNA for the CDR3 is TGTGCCAGCAGTGAAGCGCGGACAGTCAATCAGCCCCAGCATTTT. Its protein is CASSEARTVNQPQHF.

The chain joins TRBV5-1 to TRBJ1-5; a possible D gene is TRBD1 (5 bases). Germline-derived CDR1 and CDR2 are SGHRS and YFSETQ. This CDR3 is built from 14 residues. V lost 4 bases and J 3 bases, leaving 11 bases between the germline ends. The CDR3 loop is CASSPLGVNQPQHF. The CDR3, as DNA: TGCGCCAGCAGCCCACTAGGGGTCAATCAGCCCCAGCATTTT. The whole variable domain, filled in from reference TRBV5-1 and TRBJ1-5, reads KAGVTQTPRYLIKTRGQQVTLSCSPISGHRSVSWYQQTPGQGLQFLFEYFSETQRNKGNFPGRFSGRQFSNSRSEMNVSTLELGDSALYLCASSPLGVNQPQHFGDGTRLSIL.

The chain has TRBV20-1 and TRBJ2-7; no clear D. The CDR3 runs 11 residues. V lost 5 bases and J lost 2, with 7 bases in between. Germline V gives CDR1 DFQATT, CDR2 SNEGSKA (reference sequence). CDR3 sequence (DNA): TGCAGTGCTGTGGGAACCTACGAGCAGTACTTC. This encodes CSAVGTYEQYF.

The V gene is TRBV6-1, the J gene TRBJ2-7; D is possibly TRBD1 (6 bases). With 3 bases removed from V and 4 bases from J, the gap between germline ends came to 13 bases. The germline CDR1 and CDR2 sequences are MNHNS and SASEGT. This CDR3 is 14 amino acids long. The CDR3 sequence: CASSDGGGWYEQYF. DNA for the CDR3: TGTGCCAGCAGTGATGGTGGGGGCTGGTACGAGCAGTACTTC.

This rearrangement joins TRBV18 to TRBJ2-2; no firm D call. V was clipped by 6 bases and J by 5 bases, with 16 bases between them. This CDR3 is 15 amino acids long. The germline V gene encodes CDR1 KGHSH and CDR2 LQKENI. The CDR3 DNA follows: TGTGCCAGCTCTCCCGGGTCGACGGGTACCGGGGAGCTGTTTTTT. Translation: CASSPGSTGTGELFF.

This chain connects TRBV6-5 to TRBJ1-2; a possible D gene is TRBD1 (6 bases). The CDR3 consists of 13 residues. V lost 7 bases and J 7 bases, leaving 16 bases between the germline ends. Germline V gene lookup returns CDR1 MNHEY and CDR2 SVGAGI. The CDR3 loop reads CASKPHREAGYTF. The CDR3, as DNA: TGTGCCAGCAAACCACACAGGGAGGCTGGCTACACCTTC.

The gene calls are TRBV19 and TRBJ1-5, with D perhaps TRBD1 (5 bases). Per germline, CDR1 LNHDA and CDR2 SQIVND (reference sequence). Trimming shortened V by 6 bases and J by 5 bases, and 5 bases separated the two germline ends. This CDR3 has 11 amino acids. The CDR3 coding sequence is TGTGCCAGTAGGGGGGATCAGCCCCAGCATTTT. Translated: CASRGDQPQHF.

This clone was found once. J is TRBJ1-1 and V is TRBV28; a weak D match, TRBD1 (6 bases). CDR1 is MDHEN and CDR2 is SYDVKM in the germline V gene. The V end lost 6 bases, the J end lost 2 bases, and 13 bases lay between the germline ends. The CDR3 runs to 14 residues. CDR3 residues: CASRATGRNTEAFF. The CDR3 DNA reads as TGTGCCAGCAGGGCCACAGGGAGAAACACTGAAGCTTTCTTT.

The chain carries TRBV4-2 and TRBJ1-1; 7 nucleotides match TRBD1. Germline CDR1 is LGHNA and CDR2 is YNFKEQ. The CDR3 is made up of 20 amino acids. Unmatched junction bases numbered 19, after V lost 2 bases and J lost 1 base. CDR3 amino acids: CASSQLLFEGAEWGNTEAFF. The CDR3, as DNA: TGTGCCAGCAGCCAACTCCTTTTTGAGGGGGCAGAGTGGGGGAACACTGAAGCTTTCTTT.

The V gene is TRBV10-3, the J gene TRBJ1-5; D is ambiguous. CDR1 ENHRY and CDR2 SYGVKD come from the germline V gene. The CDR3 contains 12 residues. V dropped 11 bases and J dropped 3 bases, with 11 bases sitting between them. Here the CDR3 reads CAAGRDNQPQHF. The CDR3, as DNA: TGTGCCGCTGGCCGAGACAATCAGCCCCAGCATTTT.

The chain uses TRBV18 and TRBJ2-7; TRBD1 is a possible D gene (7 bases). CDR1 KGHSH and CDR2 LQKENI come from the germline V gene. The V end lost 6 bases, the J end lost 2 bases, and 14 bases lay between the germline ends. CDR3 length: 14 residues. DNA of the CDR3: TGTGCCAGCTCCCCGGCAGGGGGGACCTACGAGCAGTACTTC. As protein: CASSPAGGTYEQYF. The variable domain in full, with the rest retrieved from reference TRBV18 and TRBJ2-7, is NAGVMQNPRHLVRRRGQEARLRCSPMKGHSHVYWYRQLPEEGLKFMVYLQKENIIDESGMPKERFSAEFPKEGPSILRIQQVVRGDSAAYFCASSPAGGTYEQYFGPGTRLTVT.

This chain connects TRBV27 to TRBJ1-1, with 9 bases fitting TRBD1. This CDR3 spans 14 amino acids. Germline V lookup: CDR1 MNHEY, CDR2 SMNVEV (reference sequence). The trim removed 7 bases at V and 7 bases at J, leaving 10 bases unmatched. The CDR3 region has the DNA TGTGCCAGCACGACAGGGGGGAGGCGCGGTGAAGCTTTCTTT. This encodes CASTTGGRRGEAFF.

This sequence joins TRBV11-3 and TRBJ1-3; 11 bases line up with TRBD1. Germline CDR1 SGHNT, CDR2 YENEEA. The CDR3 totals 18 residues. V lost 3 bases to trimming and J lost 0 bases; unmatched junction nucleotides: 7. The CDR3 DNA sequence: TGTGCCAGCAGCTTTGGGACAGGGGGGGTTTACTCTGGAAACACCATATATTTT. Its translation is CASSFGTGGVYSGNTIYF.

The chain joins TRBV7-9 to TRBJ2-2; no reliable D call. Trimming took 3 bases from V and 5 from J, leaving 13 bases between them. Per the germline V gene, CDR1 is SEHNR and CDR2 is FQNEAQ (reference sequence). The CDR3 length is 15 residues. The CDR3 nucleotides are TGTGCCAGCAGCTTCAAGATAGGGTTGACCGGGGAGCTGTTTTTT. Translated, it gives CASSFKIGLTGELFF.

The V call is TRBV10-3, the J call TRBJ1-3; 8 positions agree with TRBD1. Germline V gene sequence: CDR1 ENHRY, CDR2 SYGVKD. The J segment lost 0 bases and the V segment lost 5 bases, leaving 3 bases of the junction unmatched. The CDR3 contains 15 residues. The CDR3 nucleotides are TGTGCCATCAGTAAGACAGGGGACTCTGGAAACACCATATATTTT. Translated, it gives CAISKTGDSGNTIYF.